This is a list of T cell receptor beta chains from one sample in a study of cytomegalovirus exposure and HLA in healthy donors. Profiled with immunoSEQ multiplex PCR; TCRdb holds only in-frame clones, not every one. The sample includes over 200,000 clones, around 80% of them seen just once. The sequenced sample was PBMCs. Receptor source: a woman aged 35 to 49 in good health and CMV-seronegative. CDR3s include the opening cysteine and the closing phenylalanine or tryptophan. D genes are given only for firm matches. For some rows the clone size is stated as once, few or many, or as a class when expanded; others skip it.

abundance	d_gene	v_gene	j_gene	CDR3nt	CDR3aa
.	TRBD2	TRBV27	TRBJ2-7	TGTGCCAGCAGTTTGCTCGCGGGGGGCTACGAGCAGTACTTC	CASSLLAGGYEQYF
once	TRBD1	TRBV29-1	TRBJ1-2	TGCAGCGTTCCTACCCCGGGACAGGGACCTGGCTACACCTTC	CSVPTPGQGPGYTF
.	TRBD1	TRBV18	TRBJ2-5	TGTGCCAGCTCACCGGGACAGACAGGGGAGCAGTACTTC	CASSPGQTGEQYF
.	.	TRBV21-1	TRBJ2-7	TGTGCCAGCAGCACGACAGGGCAAGGGGCCTACGAGCAGTACTTC	CASSTTGQGAYEQYF
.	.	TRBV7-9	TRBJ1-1	TGTGCCAGCAGGTTCGAGGAGGCCACTGAAGCTTTCTTT	CASRFEEATEAFF
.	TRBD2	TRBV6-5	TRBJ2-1	TGTGCCACTACCCGGTCGGGACTAGCGAGCGATGAGCAGTTCTTC	CATTRSGLASDEQFF
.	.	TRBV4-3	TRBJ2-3	TGCGCCAGCAGCCAAGAGAACGCCAGGACTTTCACAGATACGCAGTATTTT	CASSQENARTFTDTQYF
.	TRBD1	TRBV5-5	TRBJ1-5	TGTGCCAGCAGCTCTGGCCCGCGACAGGGGGCGCGCAATCAGCCCCAGCATTTT	CASSSGPRQGARNQPQHF
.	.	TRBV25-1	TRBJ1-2	TGTGCCAGCAGAGGAGAGACCAACTATGGCTACACCTTC	CASRGETNYGYTF
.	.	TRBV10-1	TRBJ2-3	TGCGCCAGCAGTGATCAGGATACGCAGTATTTT	CASSDQDTQYF
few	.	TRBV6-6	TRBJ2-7	TGTGCCAGCACCCACGGGTACGAGCAGTACTTC	CASTHGYEQYF
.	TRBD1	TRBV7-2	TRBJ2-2	TGTGCCAGCAGCTTACAAGCAGGGGGGAACACCGGGGAGCTGTTTTTT	CASSLQAGGNTGELFF
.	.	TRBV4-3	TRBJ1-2	TGCGCCAGCAGCCACGGCGGGGAGGGGAACTATGGCTACACCTTC	CASSHGGEGNYGYTF
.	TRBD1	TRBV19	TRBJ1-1	TGTGCCAGTAGTATCGGACAGGGCGCTGAAGCTTTCTTT	CASSIGQGAEAFF
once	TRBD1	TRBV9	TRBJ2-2	TGTGCCAGCAGCGGACACAGGGGCACCGGGGAGCTGTTTTTT	CASSGHRGTGELFF